Listed below are T cell receptor beta chains from one sample, sequenced in a study of synovial regulatory T cells in juvenile arthritis. Libraries were prepared by immunoSEQ multiplex PCR; TCRdb keeps only in-frame clonotypes and omits some of them. This table lists over 7,500 clones. The specimen sequenced was Treg cells from blood. These TCRs come from a donor younger than 30 with juvenile idiopathic arthritis. Each CDR3 is given with its conserved first and last residue. The order of the fields is J gene, V gene, CDR3 protein.

J gene: TRBJ2-7
V gene: TRBV2
CDR3 protein: CASSEFGTGLLEQYF

J gene: TRBJ2-1
V gene: TRBV10-3
CDR3 protein: CAISEPYSGNLNEQFF

J gene: TRBJ1-2
V gene: TRBV29-1
CDR3 protein: CSVERGFGGYTF

J gene: TRBJ2-7
V gene: TRBV28
CDR3 protein: CATLKTDRGHYEQYF

J gene: TRBJ2-5
V gene: TRBV5-6
CDR3 protein: CASYPVGLQETQYF

J gene: TRBJ1-2
V gene: TRBV5-1
CDR3 protein: CASSPGQGADGYTF

J gene: TRBJ2-7
V gene: TRBV20-1
CDR3 protein: CSAARQLQYF

J gene: TRBJ2-6
V gene: TRBV7-9
CDR3 protein: CASSAEKYHASRANVLTF

J gene: TRBJ2-1
V gene: TRBV18
CDR3 protein: CASSSLYIGGDEQFF

J gene: TRBJ2-3
V gene: TRBV19
CDR3 protein: CASSIGLAGGTDTQYF

J gene: TRBJ2-7
V gene: TRBV9
CDR3 protein: CASSPQMIAGAFFYEQYF

J gene: TRBJ1-2
V gene: TRBV7-2
CDR3 protein: CASSGITGVYGYTF

J gene: TRBJ2-3
V gene: TRBV10-1
CDR3 protein: CASSFSTDTQYF

J gene: TRBJ2-3
V gene: TRBV10-3
CDR3 protein: CATQRGGGADTQYF

J gene: TRBJ1-5
V gene: TRBV7-8
CDR3 protein: CASSFRIGGGISPQHF

J gene: TRBJ1-4
V gene: TRBV7-9
CDR3 protein: CASSSGVFNEKLFF

J gene: TRBJ2-7
V gene: TRBV4-3
CDR3 protein: CASSQDRDSTYEQYF

J gene: TRBJ2-2
V gene: TRBV19
CDR3 protein: CASSIFPDLGGELFF

J gene: TRBJ2-2
V gene: TRBV19
CDR3 protein: CASSGTSSANTGELFF

J gene: TRBJ2-1
V gene: TRBV5-1
CDR3 protein: CASSLSGNNEQFF

J gene: TRBJ1-1
V gene: TRBV10-3
CDR3 protein: CAISDWDRGMNTEAFF

J gene: TRBJ2-1
V gene: TRBV5-1
CDR3 protein: CASSWASGGSEQFF

J gene: TRBJ1-1
V gene: TRBV19
CDR3 protein: CASSIRGRQVLNTEAFF

J gene: TRBJ2-2
V gene: TRBV7-9
CDR3 protein: CASSFTGELFF

J gene: TRBJ1-1
V gene: TRBV28
CDR3 protein: CASRRRQGSAEAFF

J gene: TRBJ1-2
V gene: TRBV5-1
CDR3 protein: CASSLGGYGYTF

J gene: TRBJ1-2
V gene: TRBV28
CDR3 protein: CASSPRDGLYGYTF